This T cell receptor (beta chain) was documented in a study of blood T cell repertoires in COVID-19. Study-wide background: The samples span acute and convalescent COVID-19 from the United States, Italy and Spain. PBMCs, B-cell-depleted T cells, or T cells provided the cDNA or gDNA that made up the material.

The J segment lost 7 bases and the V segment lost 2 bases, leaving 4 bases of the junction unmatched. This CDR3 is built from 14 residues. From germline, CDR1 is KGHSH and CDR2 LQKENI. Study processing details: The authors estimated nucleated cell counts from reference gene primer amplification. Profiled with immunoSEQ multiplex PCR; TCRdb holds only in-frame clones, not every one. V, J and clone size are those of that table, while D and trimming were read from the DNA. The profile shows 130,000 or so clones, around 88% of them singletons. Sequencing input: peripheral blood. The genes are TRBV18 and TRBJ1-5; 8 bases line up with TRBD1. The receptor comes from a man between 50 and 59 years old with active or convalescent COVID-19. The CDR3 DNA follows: TGTGCCAGCTCACCAGCTGACAGGGGACAGCCCCAGCATTTT. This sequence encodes CASSPADRGQPQHF.